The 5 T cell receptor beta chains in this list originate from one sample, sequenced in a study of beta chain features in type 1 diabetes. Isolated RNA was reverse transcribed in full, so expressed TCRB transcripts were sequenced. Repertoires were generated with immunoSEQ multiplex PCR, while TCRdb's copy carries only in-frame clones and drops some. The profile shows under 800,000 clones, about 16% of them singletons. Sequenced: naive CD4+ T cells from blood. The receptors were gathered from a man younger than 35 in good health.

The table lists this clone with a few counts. CDR3 amino acids: CATSRQPGSSNEQFF. The CDR3 bases are TGTGCCACCAGCAGACAACCCGGGAGCTCCAATGAGCAGTTCTTC. The V call is TRBV15, the J call TRBJ2-1, with D possibly being TRBD2 (6 bases). The V end was cut by 2 bases, the J end by 6 bases, with 14 bases between. Germline loops: CDR1 LNHNV, CDR2 YYDKDF (reference sequence). This CDR3 comprises 15 residues.

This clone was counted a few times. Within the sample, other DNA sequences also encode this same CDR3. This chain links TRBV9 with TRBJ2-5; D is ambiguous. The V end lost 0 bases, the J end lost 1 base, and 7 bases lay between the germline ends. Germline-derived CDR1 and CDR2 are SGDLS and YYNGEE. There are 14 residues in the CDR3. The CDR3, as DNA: TGTGCCAGCAGCGTAGCGGCTAGCCAAGAGACCCAGTACTTC. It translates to CASSVAASQETQYF.

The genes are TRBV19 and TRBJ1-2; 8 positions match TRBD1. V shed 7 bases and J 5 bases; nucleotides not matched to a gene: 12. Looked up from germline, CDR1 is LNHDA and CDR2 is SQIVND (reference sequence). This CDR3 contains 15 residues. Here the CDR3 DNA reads TGTGCCAGTACCAAGGGCGACAGGGGAGCATATGGCTACACCTTC. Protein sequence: CASTKGDRGAYGYTF.

The CDR3 DNA is TGTGCCAGCAGCCGCCAAACCGACAGTCCCTATGGCTACACCTTC. Amino acids: CASSRQTDSPYGYTF. The rearrangement uses TRBV4-2 and TRBJ1-2, with a tentative D call TRBD1 (5 bases). This CDR3 region has 15 residues. Per the germline V gene, CDR1 is LGHNA and CDR2 is YNFKEQ. V was pared by 4 bases and J by 4 bases, with 16 bases between.

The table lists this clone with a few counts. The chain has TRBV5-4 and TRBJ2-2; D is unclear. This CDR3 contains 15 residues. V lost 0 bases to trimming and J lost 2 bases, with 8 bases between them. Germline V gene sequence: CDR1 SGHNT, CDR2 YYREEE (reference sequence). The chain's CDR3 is CASSLVFPNTGELFF. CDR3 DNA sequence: TGTGCCAGCAGCTTGGTATTTCCTAACACCGGGGAGCTGTTTTTT.